These T cell receptor beta chains were read from a single sample in a study of cytomegalovirus exposure and HLA in healthy donors. Measured with immunoSEQ multiplex PCR; TCRdb has only the in-frame clones, and not every one. The table shows about 55,000 clones, with 80% to 85% occurring only once. The sample consisted of PBMCs. These receptors were collected from a man in his thirties or forties in good health and CMV-seronegative. Both conserved end residues are part of each CDR3. The D gene is left open where the match is weak. The listing skips clone size in some rows; elsewhere it reads once, few, many or a size class.

d_gene	v_gene	abundance	j_gene	CDR3aa	CDR3nt
TRBD1	TRBV28	.	TRBJ1-6	CASSSGQGTYNSPLHF	TGTGCCAGCAGTTCGGGACAGGGGACCTATAATTCACCCCTCCACTTT
.	TRBV19	.	TRBJ1-1	CASSAGHPNTEAFF	TGTGCCAGTAGTGCCGGACACCCTAACACTGAAGCTTTCTTT
.	TRBV10-3	.	TRBJ2-3	CAISYNTDTQYF	TGTGCCATCAGCTATAACACAGATACGCAGTATTTT
TRBD1	TRBV5-4	.	TRBJ2-7	CASSFQGADEQYF	TGTGCCAGCAGCTTCCAGGGGGCCGACGAGCAGTACTTC
TRBD1	TRBV28	once	TRBJ1-3	CASSSGLAGTGRATIYF	TGTGCCAGCAGTTCTGGGTTGGCCGGGACAGGGCGGGCCACCATATATTTT
TRBD1	TRBV27	.	TRBJ1-2	CASSLTFRQGAVYGYTF	TGTGCCAGCAGTCTTACCTTCCGACAGGGTGCTGTCTATGGCTACACCTTC
TRBD2	TRBV9	.	TRBJ2-2	CASGTSGGLVGELFF	TGTGCCAGCGGAACAAGCGGGGGGTTAGTCGGGGAGCTGTTTTTT
TRBD1	TRBV10-3	.	TRBJ2-7	CAIKGDRLSYEQYF	TGTGCCATCAAAGGGGACAGGCTTTCCTACGAGCAGTACTTC
.	TRBV21-1	.	TRBJ2-7	CASSNWLVLSYEQYF	TGTGCCAGCAGCAACTGGCTAGTTCTCTCCTACGAGCAGTACTTC
TRBD2	TRBV5-1	.	TRBJ2-3	CASSSGLAVSTDTQYF	TGCGCCAGCAGCTCCGGACTAGCGGTTAGCACAGATACGCAGTATTTT
.	TRBV7-9	.	TRBJ2-2	CASSSQGSRTGELFF	TGTGCCAGCAGCTCACAGGGTTCGAGGACCGGGGAGCTGTTTTTT
TRBD1	TRBV6-5	.	TRBJ1-1	CASSYSRDRGTEAFF	TGTGCCAGCAGTTACTCCCGGGACAGGGGGACTGAAGCTTTCTTT
.	TRBV5-8	.	TRBJ2-7	CASSSRTDNYYEQYF	TGTGCCAGCAGCTCCAGGACAGATAACTACTACGAGCAGTACTTC
TRBD1	TRBV29-1	.	TRBJ2-4	CSVVIPGGMLAKNIQYF	TGCAGCGTTGTTATCCCAGGGGGTATGCTAGCCAAAAACATTCAGTACTTC
TRBD1	TRBV19	.	TRBJ1-2	CASTRQGRGYTF	TGTGCCAGTACCCGACAGGGTAGGGGCTACACCTTC
TRBD2	TRBV15	.	TRBJ2-3	CATEGGAGDTQYF	TGTGCCACCGAGGGAGGGGCGGGAGATACGCAGTATTTT
.	TRBV5-4	.	TRBJ2-7	CASSLGQDYEQYF	TGTGCCAGCAGCTTGGGACAGGACTACGAGCAGTACTTC
.	TRBV4-2	.	TRBJ2-3	CASSHGQTSTDTQYF	TGTGCCAGCAGCCACGGACAGACTAGCACAGATACGCAGTATTTT
TRBD1	TRBV10-1	.	TRBJ1-1	CASRGQVMNTEAFF	TGCGCCAGCAGAGGACAGGTTATGAACACTGAAGCTTTCTTT
.	TRBV19	few	TRBJ2-7	CASSIVLGASYEQYF	TGTGCCAGTAGTATAGTTTTGGGGGCCTCCTACGAGCAGTACTTC
TRBD1	TRBV6-1	.	TRBJ1-1	CAIRQGANTEAFF	TGTGCCATACGACAGGGGGCGAACACTGAAGCTTTCTTT
TRBD2	TRBV7-8	.	TRBJ2-3	CASSPGTSGFTDTQYF	TGTGCCAGCAGCCCCGGGACTAGCGGATTCACAGATACGCAGTATTTT
.	TRBV7-9	.	TRBJ2-7	CASSFGGLGEQYF	TGTGCCAGCAGCTTCGGGGGGCTCGGGGAGCAGTACTTC
TRBD2	TRBV4-2	.	TRBJ2-2	CASSHPLGLAGDIGELFF	TGTGCCAGCAGCCATCCCTTGGGACTAGCGGGAGATATCGGGGAGCTGTTTTTT
.	TRBV7-8	.	TRBJ1-2	CASSSALLRFGYTF	TGTGCCAGCAGCTCCGCCCTCCTCCGGTTTGGCTACACCTTC
TRBD1	TRBV5-5	.	TRBJ1-2	CASSEPGQGANGYTF	TGTGCCAGCAGCGAACCGGGACAGGGGGCGAATGGCTACACCTTC
TRBD2	TRBV28	.	TRBJ2-2	CASSSPLAGGNTGELFF	TGTGCCAGCAGTTCTCCCCTAGCGGGGGGCAACACCGGGGAGCTGTTTTTT
TRBD1	TRBV6-1	.	TRBJ1-5	CASSELLDRGYQPQHF	TGTGCCAGCAGTGAATTGCTCGACAGGGGATATCAGCCCCAGCATTTT
.	TRBV29-1	.	TRBJ2-2	CSVEDHGSGELFF	TGCAGCGTTGAAGATCACGGGTCCGGGGAGCTGTTTTTT
.	TRBV7-2	.	TRBJ1-6	CASRAEGTRNSPLHF	TGTGCCAGCAGAGCCGAGGGGACTAGGAATTCACCCCTCCACTTT
TRBD2	TRBV27	.	TRBJ2-7	CASSLWGPGRGTAYEQYF	TGTGCCAGCAGTCTCTGGGGCCCGGGGAGGGGCACAGCCTACGAGCAGTACTTC
TRBD1	TRBV28	.	TRBJ2-3	CASSSWTGEGSGGDTQYF	TGTGCCAGCAGTTCGTGGACAGGGGAAGGTAGCGGCGGGGATACGCAGTATTTT
.	TRBV4-1	once	TRBJ2-1	CASSQVRGYNEQFF	TGCGCCAGCAGCCAAGTACGCGGTTACAATGAGCAGTTCTTC
.	TRBV27	.	TRBJ1-5	CASSQNTLSTQHF	TGTGCCAGCAGTCAAAATACCCTATCGACCCAGCATTTT
TRBD1	TRBV18	.	TRBJ1-4	CASSLDRDRVEKLFF	TGTGCCAGCTCTCTCGACCGGGACAGGGTAGAAAAACTGTTTTTT
TRBD2	TRBV19	.	TRBJ2-7	CASKFSGILGEQYF	TGTGCCAGTAAGTTTAGCGGGATCCTAGGGGAGCAGTACTTC